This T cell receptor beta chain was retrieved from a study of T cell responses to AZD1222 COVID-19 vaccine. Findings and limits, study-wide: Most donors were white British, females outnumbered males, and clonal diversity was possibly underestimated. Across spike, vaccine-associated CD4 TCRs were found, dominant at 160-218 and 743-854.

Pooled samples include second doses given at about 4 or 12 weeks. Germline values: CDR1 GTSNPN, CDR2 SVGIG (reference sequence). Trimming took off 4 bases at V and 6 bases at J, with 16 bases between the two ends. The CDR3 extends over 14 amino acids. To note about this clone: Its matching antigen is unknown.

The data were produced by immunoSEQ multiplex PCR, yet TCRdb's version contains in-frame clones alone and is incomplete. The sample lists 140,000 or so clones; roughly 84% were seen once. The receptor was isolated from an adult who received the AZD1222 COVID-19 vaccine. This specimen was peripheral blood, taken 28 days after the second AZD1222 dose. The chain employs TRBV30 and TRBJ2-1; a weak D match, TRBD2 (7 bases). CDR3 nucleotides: TGTGCCTGGATCAAGGGGGGGGGAGTCAATGAGCAGTTCTTC. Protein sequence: CAWIKGGGVNEQFF. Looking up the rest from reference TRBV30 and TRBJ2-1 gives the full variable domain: SQTIHQWPATLVQPVGSPLSLECTVEGTSNPNLYWYRQAAGRGLQLLFYSVGIGQISSEVPQNLSASRPQDRQFILSSKKLLLSDSGFYLCAWIKGGGVNEQFFGPGTRLTVL.